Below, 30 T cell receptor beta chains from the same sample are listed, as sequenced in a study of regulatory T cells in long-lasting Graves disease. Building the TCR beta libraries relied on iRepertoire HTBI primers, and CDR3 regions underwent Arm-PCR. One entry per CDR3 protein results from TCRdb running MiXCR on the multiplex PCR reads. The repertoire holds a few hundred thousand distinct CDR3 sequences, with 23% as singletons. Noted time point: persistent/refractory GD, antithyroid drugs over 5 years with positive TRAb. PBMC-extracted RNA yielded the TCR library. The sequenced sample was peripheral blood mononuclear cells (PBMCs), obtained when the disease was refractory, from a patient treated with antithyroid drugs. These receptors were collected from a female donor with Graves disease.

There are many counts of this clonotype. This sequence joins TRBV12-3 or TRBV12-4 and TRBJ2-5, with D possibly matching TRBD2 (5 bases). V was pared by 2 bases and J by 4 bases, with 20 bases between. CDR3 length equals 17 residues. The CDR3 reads CASSLLGDGSSRETQYF. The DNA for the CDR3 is TGTGCCAGCAGTTTATTGGGAGATGGGTCCAGCCGAGAGACCCAGTACTTC.

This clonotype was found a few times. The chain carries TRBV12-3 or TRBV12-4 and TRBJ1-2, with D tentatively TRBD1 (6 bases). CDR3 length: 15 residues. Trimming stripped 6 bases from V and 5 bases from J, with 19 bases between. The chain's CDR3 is CASSPGLFTGYGYTF. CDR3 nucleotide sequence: TGTGCCAGCAGCCCGGGACTATTTACAGGGTATGGCTACACCTTC.

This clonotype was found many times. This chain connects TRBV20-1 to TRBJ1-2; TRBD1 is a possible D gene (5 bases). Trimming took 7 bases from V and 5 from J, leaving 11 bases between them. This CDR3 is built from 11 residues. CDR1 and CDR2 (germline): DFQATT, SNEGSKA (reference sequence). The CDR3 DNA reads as TGCAGTGTCGGGACCGGTTATGGCTACACCTTC. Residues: CSVGTGYGYTF.

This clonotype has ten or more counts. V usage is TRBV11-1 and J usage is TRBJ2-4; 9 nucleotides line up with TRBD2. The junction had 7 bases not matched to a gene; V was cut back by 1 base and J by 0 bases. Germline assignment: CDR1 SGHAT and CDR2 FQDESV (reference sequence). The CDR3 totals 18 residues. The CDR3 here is CASSLDGLAGLAKNIQYF. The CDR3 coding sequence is TGTGCCAGCAGCTTAGATGGGCTAGCGGGATTAGCCAAAAACATTCAGTACTTC.

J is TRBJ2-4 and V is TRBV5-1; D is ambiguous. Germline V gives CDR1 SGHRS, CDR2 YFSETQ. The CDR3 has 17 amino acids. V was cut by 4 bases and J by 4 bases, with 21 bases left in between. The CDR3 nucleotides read TGCGCCAGCAGCCCAGGCCCAGGTTCAGCGAATAAAAACATTCAGTACTTC. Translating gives CASSPGPGSANKNIQYF.

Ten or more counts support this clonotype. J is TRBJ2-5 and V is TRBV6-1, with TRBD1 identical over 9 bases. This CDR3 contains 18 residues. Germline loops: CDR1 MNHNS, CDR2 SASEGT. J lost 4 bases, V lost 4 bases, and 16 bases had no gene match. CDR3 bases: TGTGCCAGCAGTGTTAGGGACAGGGTCTTTCCCAGGGGAGAGACCCAGTACTTC. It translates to CASSVRDRVFPRGETQYF.

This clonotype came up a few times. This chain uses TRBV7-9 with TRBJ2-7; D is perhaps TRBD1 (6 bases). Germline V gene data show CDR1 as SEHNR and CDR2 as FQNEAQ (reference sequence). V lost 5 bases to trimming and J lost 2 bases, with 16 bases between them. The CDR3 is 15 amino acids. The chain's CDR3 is CASSHPGTRPYEQYF. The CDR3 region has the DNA TGTGCCAGCAGCCATCCCGGGACACGGCCCTACGAGCAGTACTTC.

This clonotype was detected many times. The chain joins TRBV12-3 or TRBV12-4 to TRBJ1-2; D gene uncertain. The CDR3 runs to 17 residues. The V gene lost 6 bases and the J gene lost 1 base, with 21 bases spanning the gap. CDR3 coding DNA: TGTGCCAGCAGCCAAAGACGATACACCTCCCTTAACTATGGCTACACCTTC. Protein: CASSQRRYTSLNYGYTF.

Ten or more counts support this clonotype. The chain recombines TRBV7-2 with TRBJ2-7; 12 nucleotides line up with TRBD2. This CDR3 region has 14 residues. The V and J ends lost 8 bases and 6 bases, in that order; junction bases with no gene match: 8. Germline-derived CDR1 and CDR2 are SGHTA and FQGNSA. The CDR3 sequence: CASRGLAGGAEQYF. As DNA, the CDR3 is TGTGCCAGCCGGGGACTAGCGGGTGGCGCCGAGCAGTACTTC.

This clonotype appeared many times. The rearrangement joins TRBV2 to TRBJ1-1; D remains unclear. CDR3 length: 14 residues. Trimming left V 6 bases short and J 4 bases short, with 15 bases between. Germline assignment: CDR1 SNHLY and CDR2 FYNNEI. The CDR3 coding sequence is TGTGCCAGCAGCTGGGGTAGGGATGGCACTGAAGCTTTCTTT. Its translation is CASSWGRDGTEAFF.

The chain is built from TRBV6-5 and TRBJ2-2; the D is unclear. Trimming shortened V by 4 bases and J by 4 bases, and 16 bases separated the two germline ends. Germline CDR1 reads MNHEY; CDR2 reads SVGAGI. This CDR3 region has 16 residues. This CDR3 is CASSWVQIRVTGELFF. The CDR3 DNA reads TGTGCCAGCAGTTGGGTACAGATTCGGGTCACCGGGGAGCTGTTTTTT.

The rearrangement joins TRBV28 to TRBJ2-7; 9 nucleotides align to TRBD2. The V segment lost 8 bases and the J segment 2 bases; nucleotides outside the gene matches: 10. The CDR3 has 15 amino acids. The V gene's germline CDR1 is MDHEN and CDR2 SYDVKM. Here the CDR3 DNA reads TGTGCCAGCTCCTCCCCTGGCGGGAGGGCCTACGAGCAGTACTTC. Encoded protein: CASSSPGGRAYEQYF.

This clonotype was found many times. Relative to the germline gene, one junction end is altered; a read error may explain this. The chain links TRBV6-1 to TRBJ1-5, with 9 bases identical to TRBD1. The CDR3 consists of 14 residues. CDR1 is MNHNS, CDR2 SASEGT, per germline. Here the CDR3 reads CASSELTGGQPQHF. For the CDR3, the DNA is TGTGCCAGCAGTGAGTTGACAGGGGGTCAGCCCCAACATTTT.

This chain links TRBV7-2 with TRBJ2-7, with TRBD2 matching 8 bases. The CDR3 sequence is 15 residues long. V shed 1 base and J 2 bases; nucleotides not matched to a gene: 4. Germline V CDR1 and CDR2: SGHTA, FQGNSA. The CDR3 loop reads CASSLELAVTYEQYF. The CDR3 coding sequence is TGTGCCAGCAGCTTAGAACTAGCGGTAACCTACGAGCAGTACTTC.

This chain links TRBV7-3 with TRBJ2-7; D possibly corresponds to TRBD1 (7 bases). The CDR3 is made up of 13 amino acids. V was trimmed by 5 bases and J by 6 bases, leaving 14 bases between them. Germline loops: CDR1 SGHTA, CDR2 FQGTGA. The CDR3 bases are TGTGCCAGCAGCCCCCGACAGGGACTCGAGCAGTACTTC. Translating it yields CASSPRQGLEQYF.

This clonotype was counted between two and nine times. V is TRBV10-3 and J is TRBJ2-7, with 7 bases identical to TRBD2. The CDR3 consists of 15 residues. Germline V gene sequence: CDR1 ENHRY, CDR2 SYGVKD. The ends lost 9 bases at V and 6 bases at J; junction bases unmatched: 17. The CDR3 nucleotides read TGTGCCATTTCACCGGTAGGAGGGAGGGCCACCGAGCAGTACTTC. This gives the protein CAISPVGGRATEQYF.

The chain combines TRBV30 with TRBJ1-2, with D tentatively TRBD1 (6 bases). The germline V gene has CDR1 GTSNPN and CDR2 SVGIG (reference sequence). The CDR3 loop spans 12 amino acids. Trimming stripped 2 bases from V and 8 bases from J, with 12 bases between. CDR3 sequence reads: CAWSTRTVGYTF. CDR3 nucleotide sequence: TGTGCCTGGAGTACTAGGACAGTCGGCTACACCTTC.

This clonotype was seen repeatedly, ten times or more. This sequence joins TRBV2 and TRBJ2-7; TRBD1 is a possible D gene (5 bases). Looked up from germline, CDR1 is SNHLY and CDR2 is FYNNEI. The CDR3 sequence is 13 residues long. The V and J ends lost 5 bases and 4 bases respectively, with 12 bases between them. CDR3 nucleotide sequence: TGTGCCAGCAGTAGGACAATGGAATACGAGCAGTACTTC. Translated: CASSRTMEYEQYF.

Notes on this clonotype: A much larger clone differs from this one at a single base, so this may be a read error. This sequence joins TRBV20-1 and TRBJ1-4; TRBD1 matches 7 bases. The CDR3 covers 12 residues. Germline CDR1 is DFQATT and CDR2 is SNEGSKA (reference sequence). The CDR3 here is CSAIRDSEKLSF. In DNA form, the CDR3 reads TGCAGTGCTATCAGGGACAGTGAAAAACTGTCTTTT.

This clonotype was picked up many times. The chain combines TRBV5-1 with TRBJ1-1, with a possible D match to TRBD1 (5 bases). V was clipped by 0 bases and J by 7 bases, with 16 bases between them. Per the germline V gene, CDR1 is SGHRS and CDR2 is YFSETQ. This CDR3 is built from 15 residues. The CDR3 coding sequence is TGCGCCAGCAGCTTGGCCGGGACCCCGGAGGGTGAAGCTTTCTTT. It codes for CASSLAGTPEGEAFF.

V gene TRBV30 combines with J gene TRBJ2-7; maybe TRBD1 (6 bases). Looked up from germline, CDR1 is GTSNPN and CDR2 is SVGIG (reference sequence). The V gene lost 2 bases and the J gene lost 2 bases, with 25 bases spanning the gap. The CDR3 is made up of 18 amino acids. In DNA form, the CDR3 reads TGTGCCTGGAGTTCTGGACAGTTTTCAGTCCTGAGAACCTACGAGCAGTACTTC. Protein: CAWSSGQFSVLRTYEQYF.

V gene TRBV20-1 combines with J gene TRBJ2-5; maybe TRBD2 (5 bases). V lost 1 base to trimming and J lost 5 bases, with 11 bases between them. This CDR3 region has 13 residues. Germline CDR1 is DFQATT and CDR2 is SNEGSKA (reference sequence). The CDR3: CSARAGRDETQYF. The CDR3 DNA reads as TGCAGTGCTAGAGCGGGGAGAGATGAGACCCAGTACTTC.

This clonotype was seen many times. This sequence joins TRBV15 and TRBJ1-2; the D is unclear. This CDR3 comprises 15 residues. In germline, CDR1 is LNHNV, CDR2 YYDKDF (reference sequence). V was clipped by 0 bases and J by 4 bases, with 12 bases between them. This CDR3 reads CATSRDGETPYGYTF. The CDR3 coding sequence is TGTGCCACCAGCAGAGATGGTGAGACCCCCTATGGCTACACCTTC.

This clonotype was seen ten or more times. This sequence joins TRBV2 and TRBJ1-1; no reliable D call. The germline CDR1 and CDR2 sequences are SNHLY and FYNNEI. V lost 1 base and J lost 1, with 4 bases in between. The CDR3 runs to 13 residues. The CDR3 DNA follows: TGTGCCAGCAGTGAAGAGGCGAACACTGAAGCTTTCTTT. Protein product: CASSEEANTEAFF.

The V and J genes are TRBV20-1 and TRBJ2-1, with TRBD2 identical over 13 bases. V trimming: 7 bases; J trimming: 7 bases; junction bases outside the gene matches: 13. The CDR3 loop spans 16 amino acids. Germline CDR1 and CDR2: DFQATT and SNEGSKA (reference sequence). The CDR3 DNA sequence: TGCAGTGGATTAAGAAGGGAGACTAGCGGGAGGAATGAGCAGTTCTTC. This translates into CSGLRRETSGRNEQFF.

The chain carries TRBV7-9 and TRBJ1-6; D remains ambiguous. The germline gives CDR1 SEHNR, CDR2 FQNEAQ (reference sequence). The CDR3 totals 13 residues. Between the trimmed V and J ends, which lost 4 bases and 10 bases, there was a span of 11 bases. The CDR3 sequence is CASSSTQRSPLHF. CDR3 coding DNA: TGTGCCAGCAGCTCCACTCAAAGGTCACCCCTCCACTTT. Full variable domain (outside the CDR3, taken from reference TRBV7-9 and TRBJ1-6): DTGVSQNPRHKITKRGQNVTFRCDPISEHNRLYWYRQTLGQGPEFLTYFQNEAQLEKSRLLSDRFSAERPKGSFSTLEIQRTEQGDSAMYLCASSSTQRSPLHFGNGTRLTVT.

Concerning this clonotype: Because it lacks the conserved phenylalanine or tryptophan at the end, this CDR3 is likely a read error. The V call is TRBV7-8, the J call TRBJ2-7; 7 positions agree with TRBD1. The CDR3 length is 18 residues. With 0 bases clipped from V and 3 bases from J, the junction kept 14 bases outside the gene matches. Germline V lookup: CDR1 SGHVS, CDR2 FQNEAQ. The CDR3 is CASSLALPTGTELYEQYS. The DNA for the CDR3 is TGTGCCAGCAGCTTAGCCCTCCCGACCGGGACAGAGCTCTACGAGCAGTACTCC.

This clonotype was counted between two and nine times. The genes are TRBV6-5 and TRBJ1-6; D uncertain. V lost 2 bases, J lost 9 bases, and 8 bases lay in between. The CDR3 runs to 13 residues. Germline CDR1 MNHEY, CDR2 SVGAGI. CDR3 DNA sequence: TGTGCCAGCAGTTACGGTCCAGTTTCACCCCTCCACTTT. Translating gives CASSYGPVSPLHF.

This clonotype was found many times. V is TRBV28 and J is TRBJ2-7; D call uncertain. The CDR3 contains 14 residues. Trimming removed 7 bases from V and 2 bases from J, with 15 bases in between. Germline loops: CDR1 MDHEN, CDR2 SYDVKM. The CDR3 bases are TGTGCCAGCAATGAATTGGGTGGAGCCTACGAGCAGTACTTC. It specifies CASNELGGAYEQYF.

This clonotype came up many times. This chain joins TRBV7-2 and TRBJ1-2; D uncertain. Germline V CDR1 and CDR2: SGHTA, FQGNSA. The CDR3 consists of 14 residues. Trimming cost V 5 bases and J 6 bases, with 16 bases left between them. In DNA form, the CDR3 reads TGTGCCAGCAGCACCATTTTTAGGGCAGATGGCTACACCTTC. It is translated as CASSTIFRADGYTF.